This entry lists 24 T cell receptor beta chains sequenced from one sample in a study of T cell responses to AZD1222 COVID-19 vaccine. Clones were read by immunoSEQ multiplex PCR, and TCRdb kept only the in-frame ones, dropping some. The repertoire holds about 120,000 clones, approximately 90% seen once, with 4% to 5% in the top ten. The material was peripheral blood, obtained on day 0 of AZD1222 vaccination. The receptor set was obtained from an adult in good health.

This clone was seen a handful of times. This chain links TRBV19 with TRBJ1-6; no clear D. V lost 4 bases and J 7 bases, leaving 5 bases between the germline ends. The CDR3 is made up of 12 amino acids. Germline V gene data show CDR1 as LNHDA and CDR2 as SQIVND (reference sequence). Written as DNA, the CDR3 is TGTGCCAGTAGTACGCCCAATTCACCCCTCCACTTT. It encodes CASSTPNSPLHF.

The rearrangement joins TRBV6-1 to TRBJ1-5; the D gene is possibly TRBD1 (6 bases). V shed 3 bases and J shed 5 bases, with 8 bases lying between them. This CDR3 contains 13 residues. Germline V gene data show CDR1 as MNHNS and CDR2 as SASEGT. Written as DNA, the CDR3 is TGTGCCAGCAGTGAGGGGGCTCATCAGCCCCAGCATTTT. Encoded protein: CASSEGAHQPQHF.

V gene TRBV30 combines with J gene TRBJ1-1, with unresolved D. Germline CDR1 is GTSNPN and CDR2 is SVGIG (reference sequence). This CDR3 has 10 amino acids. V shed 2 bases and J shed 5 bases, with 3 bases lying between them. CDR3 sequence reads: CAWSTTEAFF. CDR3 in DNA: TGTGCCTGGAGTACAACTGAAGCTTTCTTT.

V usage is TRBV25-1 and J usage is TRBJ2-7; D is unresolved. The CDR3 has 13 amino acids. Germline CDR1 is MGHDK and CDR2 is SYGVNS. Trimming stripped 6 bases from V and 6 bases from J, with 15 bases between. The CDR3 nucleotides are TGTGCCAGCAGCAAGTTTGGAGCTGCCGAGCAGTACTTC. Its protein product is CASSKFGAAEQYF.

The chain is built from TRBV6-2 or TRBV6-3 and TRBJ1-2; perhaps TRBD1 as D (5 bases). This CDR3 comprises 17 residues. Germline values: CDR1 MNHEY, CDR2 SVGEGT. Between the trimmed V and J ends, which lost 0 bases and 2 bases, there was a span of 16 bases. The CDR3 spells CASSYSIPQGTNYGYTF. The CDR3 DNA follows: TGTGCCAGCAGTTACTCGATTCCGCAGGGTACGAACTATGGCTACACCTTC.

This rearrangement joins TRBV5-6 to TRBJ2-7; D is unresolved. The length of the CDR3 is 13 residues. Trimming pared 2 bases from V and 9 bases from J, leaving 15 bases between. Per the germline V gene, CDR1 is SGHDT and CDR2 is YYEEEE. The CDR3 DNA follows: TGTGCCAGCAGCTTAGGACCTAACCTCGGGCAGTACTTC. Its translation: CASSLGPNLGQYF. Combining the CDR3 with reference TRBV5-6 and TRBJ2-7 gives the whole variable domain DAGVTQSPTHLIKTRGQQVTLRCSPKSGHDTVSWYQQALGQGPQFIFQYYEEEERQRGNFPDRFSGHQFPNYSSELNVNALLLGDSALYLCASSLGPNLGQYFGPGTRLTVT.

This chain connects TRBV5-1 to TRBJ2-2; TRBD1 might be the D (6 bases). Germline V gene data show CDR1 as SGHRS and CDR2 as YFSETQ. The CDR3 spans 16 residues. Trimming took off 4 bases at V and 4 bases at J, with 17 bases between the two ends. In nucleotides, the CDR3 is TGCGCCAGCAGCCCCCGGTCAGGGGACCCCACCGGGGAGCTGTTTTTT. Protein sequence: CASSPRSGDPTGELFF.

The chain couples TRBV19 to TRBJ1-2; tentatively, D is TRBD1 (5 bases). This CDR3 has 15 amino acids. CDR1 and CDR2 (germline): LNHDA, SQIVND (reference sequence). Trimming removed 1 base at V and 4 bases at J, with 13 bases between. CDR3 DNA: TGTGCCAGTAGTATAGCCCAGCAGGGCTTCTATGGCTACACCTTC. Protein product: CASSIAQQGFYGYTF.

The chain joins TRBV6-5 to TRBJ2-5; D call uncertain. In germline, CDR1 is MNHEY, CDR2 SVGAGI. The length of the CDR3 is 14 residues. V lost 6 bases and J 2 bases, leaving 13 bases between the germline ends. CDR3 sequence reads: CASSRPRTQETQYF. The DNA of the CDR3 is TGTGCCAGCAGCCGACCTAGGACGCAAGAGACCCAGTACTTC.

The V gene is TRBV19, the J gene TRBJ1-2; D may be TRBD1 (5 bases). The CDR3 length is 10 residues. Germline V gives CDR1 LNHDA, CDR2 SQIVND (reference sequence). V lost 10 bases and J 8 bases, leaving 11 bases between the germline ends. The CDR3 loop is CATSTAGYTF. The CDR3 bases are TGTGCCACCTCGACAGCGGGCTACACCTTC.

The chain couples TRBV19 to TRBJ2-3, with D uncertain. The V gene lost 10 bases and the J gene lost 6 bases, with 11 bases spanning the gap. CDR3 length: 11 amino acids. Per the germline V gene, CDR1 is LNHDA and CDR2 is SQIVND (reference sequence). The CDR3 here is CATSKADTQYF. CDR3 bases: TGTGCCACCTCCAAAGCGGATACGCAGTATTTT. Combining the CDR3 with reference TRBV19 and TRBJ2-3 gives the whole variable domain DGGITQSPKYLFRKEGQNVTLSCEQNLNHDAMYWYRQDPGQGLRLIYYSQIVNDFQKGDIAEGYSVSREKKESFPLTVTSAQKNPTAFYLCATSKADTQYFGPGTRLTVL.

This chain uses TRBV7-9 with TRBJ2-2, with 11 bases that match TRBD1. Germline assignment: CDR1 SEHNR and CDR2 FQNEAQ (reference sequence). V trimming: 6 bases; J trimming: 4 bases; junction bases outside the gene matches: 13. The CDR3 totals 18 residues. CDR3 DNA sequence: TGTGCCAGCAGTTTCAAGGGGCGGACAGGGGGCGGCACCGGGGAGCTGTTTTTT. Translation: CASSFKGRTGGGTGELFF.

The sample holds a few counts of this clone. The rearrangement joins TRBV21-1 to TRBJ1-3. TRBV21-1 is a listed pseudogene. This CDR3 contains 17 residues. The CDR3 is CASSKILPRESGNTIYF. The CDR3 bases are TGTGCCAGCAGCAAAATCCTCCCCCGGGAGTCCGGAAACACCATATATTTT.

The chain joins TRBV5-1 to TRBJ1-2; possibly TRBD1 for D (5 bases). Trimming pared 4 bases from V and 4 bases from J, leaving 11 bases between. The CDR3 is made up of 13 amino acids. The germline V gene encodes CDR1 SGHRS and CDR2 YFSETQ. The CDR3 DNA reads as TGCGCCAGCAGCCCCAGGGAAAGCTATGGCTACACCTTC. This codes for CASSPRESYGYTF.

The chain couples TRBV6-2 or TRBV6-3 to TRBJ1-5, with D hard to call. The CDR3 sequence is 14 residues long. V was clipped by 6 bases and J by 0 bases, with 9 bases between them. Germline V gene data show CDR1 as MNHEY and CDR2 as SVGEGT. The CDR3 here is CASSSYLSNQPQHF. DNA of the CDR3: TGTGCCAGCAGCTCCTATCTTAGCAATCAGCCCCAGCATTTT.

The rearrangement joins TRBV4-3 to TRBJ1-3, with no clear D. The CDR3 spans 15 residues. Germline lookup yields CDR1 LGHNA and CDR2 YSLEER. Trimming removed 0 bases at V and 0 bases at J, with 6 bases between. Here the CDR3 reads CASSQDSSSGNTIYF. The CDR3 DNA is TGCGCCAGCAGCCAAGACAGTTCCTCTGGAAACACCATATATTTT.

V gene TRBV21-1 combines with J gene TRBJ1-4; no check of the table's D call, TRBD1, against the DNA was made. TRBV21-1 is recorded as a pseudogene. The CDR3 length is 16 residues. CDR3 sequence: CASSTKVYRKNEKLFF. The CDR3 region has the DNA TGTGCCAGCAGCACCAAAGTCTACAGAAAAAATGAAAAACTGTTTTTT.

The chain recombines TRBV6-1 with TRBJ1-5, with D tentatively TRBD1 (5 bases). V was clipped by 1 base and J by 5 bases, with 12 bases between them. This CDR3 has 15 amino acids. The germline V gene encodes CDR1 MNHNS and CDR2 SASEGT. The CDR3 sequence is CASSEDGGVYQPQHF. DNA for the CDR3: TGTGCCAGCAGTGAAGACGGAGGGGTTTATCAGCCCCAGCATTTT.

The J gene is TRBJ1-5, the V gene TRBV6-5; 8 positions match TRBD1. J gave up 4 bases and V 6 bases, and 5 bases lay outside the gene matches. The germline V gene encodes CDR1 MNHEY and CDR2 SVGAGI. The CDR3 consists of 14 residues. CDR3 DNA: TGTGCCAGCAGCGCAGGACAGGGAAATCAGCCCCAGCATTTT. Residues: CASSAGQGNQPQHF.

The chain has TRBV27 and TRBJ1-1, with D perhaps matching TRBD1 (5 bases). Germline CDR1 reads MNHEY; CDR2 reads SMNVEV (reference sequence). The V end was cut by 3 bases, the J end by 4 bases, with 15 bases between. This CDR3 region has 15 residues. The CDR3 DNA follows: TGTGCCAGCAGTTTTCTTGGCAGGGTGACCACTGAAGCTTTCTTT. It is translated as CASSFLGRVTTEAFF.

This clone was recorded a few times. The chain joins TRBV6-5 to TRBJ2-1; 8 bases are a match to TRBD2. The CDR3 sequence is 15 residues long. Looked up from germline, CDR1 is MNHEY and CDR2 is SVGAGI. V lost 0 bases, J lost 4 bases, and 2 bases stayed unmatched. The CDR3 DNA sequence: TGTGCCAGCAGTTACTCTCCGGGGGGGTACAATGAGCAGTTCTTC. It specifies CASSYSPGGYNEQFF.

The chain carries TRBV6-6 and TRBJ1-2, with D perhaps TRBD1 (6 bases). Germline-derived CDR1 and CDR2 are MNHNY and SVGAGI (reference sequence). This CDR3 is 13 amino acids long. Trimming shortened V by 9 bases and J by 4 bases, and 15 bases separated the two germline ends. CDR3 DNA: TGTGCCAGTAGTAACAGGGAGGTCTATGGCTACACCTTC. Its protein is CASSNREVYGYTF.

The CDR3 sequence is CASSLWTGQGTEAFF. DNA for the CDR3: TGTGCCAGCAGTTTATGGACAGGGCAGGGGACTGAAGCTTTCTTT. The chain is built from TRBV28 and TRBJ1-1, with 7 positions matching TRBD1. With 0 bases clipped from V and 5 bases from J, the junction kept 6 bases outside the gene matches. The CDR3 totals 15 residues. Per the germline V gene, CDR1 is MDHEN and CDR2 is SYDVKM.

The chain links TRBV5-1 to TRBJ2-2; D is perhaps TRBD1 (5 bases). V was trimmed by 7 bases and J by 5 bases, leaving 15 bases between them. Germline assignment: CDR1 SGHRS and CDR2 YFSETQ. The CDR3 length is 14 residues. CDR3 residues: CASLGQGRTGELFF. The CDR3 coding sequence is TGCGCCAGCCTGGGGCAGGGCCGGACCGGGGAGCTGTTTTTT.